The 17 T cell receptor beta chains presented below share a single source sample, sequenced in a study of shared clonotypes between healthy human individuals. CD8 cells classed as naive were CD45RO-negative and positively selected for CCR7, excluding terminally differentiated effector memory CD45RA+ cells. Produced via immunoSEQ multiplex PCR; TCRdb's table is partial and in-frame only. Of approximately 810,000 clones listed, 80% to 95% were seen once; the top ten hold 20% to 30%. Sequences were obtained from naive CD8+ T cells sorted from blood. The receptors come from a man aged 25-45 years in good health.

CDR3 DNA sequence: TGTGCCAGCAGCTCGGGACTAGCGGAGACCCAGTACTTC. Protein product: CASSSGLAETQYF. The chain recombines TRBV11-3 with TRBJ2-5; 10 nucleotides match TRBD2. CDR3 length equals 13 residues. V shed 4 bases and J 5 bases; nucleotides not matched to a gene: 1. Germline loops: CDR1 SGHNT, CDR2 YENEEA.

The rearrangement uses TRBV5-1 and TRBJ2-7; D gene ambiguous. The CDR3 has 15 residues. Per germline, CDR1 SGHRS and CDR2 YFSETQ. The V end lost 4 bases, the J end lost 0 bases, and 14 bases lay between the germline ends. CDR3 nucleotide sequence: TGCGCCAGCAGCCTGGACCGCTCGAGCTCCTACGAGCAGTACTTC. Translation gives CASSLDRSSSYEQYF.

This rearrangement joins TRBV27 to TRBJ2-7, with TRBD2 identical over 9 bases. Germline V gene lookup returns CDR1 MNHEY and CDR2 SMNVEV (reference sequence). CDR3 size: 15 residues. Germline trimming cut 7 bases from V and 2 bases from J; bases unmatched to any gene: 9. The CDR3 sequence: CASTPSSGAPYEQYF. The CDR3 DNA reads TGTGCCAGCACCCCCTCTAGCGGGGCTCCCTACGAGCAGTACTTC.

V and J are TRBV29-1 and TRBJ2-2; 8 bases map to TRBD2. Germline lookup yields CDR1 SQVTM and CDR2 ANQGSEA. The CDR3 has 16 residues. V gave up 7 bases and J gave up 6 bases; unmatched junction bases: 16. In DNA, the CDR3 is TGCAGCGCAATGGTGGCGGGAGGCATTAACTCCGGGGAGCTGTTTTTT. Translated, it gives CSAMVAGGINSGELFF.

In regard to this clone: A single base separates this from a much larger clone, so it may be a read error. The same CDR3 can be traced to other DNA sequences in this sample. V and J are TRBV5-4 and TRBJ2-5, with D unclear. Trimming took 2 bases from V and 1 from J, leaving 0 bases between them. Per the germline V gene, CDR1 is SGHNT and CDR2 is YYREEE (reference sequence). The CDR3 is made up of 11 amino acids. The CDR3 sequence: CASSFQETQYF. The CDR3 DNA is TGTGCCAGCAGCTTCCAAGAGACCCAGTACTTC.

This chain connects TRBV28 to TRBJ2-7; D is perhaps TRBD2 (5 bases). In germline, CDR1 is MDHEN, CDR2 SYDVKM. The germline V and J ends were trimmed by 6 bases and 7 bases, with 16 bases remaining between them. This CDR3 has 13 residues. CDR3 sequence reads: CASSWAGSGEQYF. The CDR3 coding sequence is TGTGCCAGCAGCTGGGCCGGATCGGGGGAGCAGTACTTC.

In DNA, the CDR3 is TGTGCCAGCAGCTTAGGCCCCCTAGCGGGGGTCATCGGCCAAGAGACCCAGTACTTC. It specifies CASSLGPLAGVIGQETQYF. The chain is built from TRBV13 and TRBJ2-5; 10 nucleotides line up with TRBD2. Germline V gene data show CDR1 as PRHDT and CDR2 as FYEKMQ (reference sequence). After removal of 0 bases from V and 1 base from J, the junction contained 11 bases not matched to a gene. The CDR3 is made up of 19 amino acids.

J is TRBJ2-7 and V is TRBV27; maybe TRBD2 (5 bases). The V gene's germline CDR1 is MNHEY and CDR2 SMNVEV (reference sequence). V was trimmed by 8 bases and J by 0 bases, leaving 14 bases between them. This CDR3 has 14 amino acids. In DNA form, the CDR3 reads TGTGCCAGCGGAGCGGTGGGCCTCTCCTACGAGCAGTACTTC. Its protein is CASGAVGLSYEQYF.

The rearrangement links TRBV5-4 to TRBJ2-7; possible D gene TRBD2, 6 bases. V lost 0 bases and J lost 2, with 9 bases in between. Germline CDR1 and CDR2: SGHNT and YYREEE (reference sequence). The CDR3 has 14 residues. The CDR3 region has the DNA TGTGCCAGCAGCTTGGCCCGGGGGACCTACGAGCAGTACTTC. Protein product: CASSLARGTYEQYF.

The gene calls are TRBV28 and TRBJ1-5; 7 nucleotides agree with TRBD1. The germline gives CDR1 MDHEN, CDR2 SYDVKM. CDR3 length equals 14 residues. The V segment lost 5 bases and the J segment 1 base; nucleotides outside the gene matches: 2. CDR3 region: CASSIQGSNQPQHF. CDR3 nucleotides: TGTGCCAGCAGTATACAGGGGAGCAATCAGCCCCAGCATTTT.

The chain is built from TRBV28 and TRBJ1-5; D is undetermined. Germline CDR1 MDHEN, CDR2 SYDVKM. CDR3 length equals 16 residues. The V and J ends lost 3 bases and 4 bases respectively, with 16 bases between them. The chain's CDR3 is CASSLPSFPKNQPQHF. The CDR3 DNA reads TGTGCCAGCAGTTTGCCCAGTTTTCCTAAGAATCAGCCCCAGCATTTT. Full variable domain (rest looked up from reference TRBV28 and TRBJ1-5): DVKVTQSSRYLVKRTGEKVFLECVQDMDHENMFWYRQDPGLGLRLIYFSYDVKMKEKGDIPEGYSVSREKKERFSLILESASTNQTSMYLCASSLPSFPKNQPQHFGDGTRLSIL.

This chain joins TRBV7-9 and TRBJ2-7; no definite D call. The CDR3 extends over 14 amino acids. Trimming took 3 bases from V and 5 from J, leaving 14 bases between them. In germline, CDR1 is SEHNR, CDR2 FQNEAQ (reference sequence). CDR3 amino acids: CASSLAQARNEQYF. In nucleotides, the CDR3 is TGTGCCAGCAGCTTGGCGCAGGCACGTAACGAGCAGTACTTC.

The CDR3 is CATSIPTSGKAREQYF. The CDR3 bases are TGTGCCACCAGCATCCCGACTAGCGGGAAGGCGCGCGAGCAGTACTTC. The chain is built from TRBV15 and TRBJ2-7; 11 bases fit TRBD2. CDR3 size: 16 residues. Germline V gives CDR1 LNHNV, CDR2 YYDKDF (reference sequence). The V gene end was trimmed by 4 bases and the J gene end by 6 bases; junction bases not matched to a gene: 11.

This CDR3 is CASSAGLGGYEQYF. The CDR3 DNA reads TGTGCCAGCAGTGCGGGACTAGGCGGTTACGAGCAGTACTTC. The V call is TRBV5-4, the J call TRBJ2-7; 8 nucleotides line up with TRBD2. The CDR3 extends over 14 amino acids. After removal of 5 bases from V and 4 bases from J, the junction contained 8 bases not matched to a gene. The V gene's germline CDR1 is SGHNT and CDR2 YYREEE (reference sequence).

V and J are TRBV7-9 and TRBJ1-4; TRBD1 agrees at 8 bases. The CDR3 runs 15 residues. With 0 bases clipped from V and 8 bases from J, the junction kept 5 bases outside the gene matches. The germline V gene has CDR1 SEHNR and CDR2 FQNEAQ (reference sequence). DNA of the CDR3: TGTGCCAGCAGCTTAGCTTCGGGACAGGCCGAAAAACTGTTTTTT. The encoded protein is CASSLASGQAEKLFF.

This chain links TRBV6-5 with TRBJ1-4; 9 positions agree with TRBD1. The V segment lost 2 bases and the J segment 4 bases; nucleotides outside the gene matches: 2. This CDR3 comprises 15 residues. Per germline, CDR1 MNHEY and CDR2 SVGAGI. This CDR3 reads CASSYGTGLNEKLFF. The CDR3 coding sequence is TGTGCCAGCAGTTACGGGACAGGGCTTAATGAAAAACTGTTTTTT.

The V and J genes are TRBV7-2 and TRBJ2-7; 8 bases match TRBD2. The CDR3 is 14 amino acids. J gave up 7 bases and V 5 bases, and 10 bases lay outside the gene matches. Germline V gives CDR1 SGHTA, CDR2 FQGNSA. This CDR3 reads CASSTYTGGREQYF. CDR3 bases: TGTGCCAGCAGCACGTACACGGGAGGGAGGGAGCAGTACTTC.